At least ten counts were recorded for the clone carrying this T cell receptor (beta chain). Its antigen is unknown. After removal of 4 bases from V and 4 bases from J, the junction contained 2 bases not matched to a gene. The CDR3 loop spans 13 amino acids. CDR1 SGHRS and CDR2 YFSETQ come from the germline V gene. UMIs and a universal primer site were added when TCR cDNA was made by 5'RACE template switching. TCRdb processed the 5' RACE reads anew with MiXCR; each CDR3 protein has one entry. The table includes about 120,000 distinct CDR3 sequences, 7.2% detected once. This record belongs to a study of T cells after yellow fever vaccination. Study-wide points: Clones that expanded after primary vaccination mostly reappeared after the booster (roughly 96% CD4, 88% CD8).

The clonotype originates from a man between 18 and 29 years old who received the YFV17D yellow fever vaccine. The chain employs TRBV5-1 and TRBJ2-5, with 9 nucleotides matching TRBD2. The sequencing used CD4+ T cells sorted from PBMCs, collected about 41 days after the first yellow fever vaccination. The CDR3 coding sequence is TGCGCCAGCAGCCCGGGACTAGCAGAGACCCAGTACTTC. It yields the protein CASSPGLAETQYF.